The 28 T cell receptor beta chains in this list originate from one sample, sequenced in a study of T cells after posttransplantation cyclophosphamide. Controls had myeloablative marrow grafts with methotrexate and calcineurin inhibitor, sampled at 1 year. The table came from immunoSEQ multiplex PCR; TCRdb's copy has only in-frame clones and leaves some out. The sample carries tens of thousands of clones, about 89% recorded once. Material: PBMCs, obtained after an allogeneic stem cell transplant with a calcineurin inhibitor and methotrexate. The receptor source for this set is a female patient aged 50 to 60 who received an allogeneic stem cell transplant from an unrelated donor, was CMV-positive, and had chronic GVHD only. Some T cells may arise from the graft donor.

The chain recombines TRBV7-9 with TRBJ2-5; D not certain. The CDR3 loop spans 13 amino acids. With 1 base removed from V and 4 bases from J, the gap between germline ends came to 7 bases. From germline, CDR1 is SEHNR and CDR2 FQNEAQ (reference sequence). CDR3 region: CASSLGPIETQYF. The DNA for the CDR3 is TGTGCCAGCAGCTTAGGGCCCATAGAGACCCAGTACTTC.

The chain recombines TRBV27 with TRBJ1-1, with D perhaps TRBD1 (6 bases). The CDR3 consists of 14 residues. Trimming took off 1 base at V and 4 bases at J, with 10 bases between the two ends. Germline CDR1 reads MNHEY; CDR2 reads SMNVEV (reference sequence). The CDR3 reads CASSLYRVGTEAFF. DNA of the CDR3: TGTGCCAGCAGTTTATACAGGGTTGGCACTGAAGCTTTCTTT.

The chain is built from TRBV28 and TRBJ2-7; maybe TRBD2 (6 bases). This CDR3 region has 13 residues. Trimming shortened V by 7 bases and J by 2 bases, and 12 bases separated the two germline ends. The germline V gene encodes CDR1 MDHEN and CDR2 SYDVKM. The DNA of the CDR3 is TGTGCCAGCATCAGCGGACTAACCTACGAGCAGTACTTC. Amino acids: CASISGLTYEQYF.

For this clone: Other nucleotide sequences in the sample specify the same CDR3. The chain joins TRBV7-2 to TRBJ2-7, with a tentative D call TRBD1 (6 bases). The CDR3 contains 14 residues. Trimming left V 5 bases short and J 5 bases short, with 16 bases between. CDR1 and CDR2 (germline): SGHTA, FQGNSA. CDR3 sequence (DNA): TGTGCCAGCAGCCCTTATACAGGGTCTCACGAGCAGTACTTC. Protein sequence: CASSPYTGSHEQYF.

The V and J genes are TRBV6-1 and TRBJ2-3; D unresolved. This CDR3 region has 13 residues. The V and J ends lost 2 bases and 2 bases respectively, with 5 bases between them. CDR1 and CDR2 (germline): MNHNS, SASEGT. The CDR3 DNA follows: TGTGCCAGCAGTGAATCCTTCACAGATACGCAGTATTTT. Translation gives CASSESFTDTQYF.

The chain employs TRBV2 and TRBJ1-5; TRBD1 agrees at 7 bases. Germline CDR1 is SNHLY and CDR2 is FYNNEI. The CDR3 is 15 amino acids. V lost 6 bases and J lost 0; bases outside the gene matches: 5. The DNA of the CDR3 is TGTGCCAGCAGGGCAGGGGGTGGTAGCAATCAGCCCCAGCATTTT. Its translation: CASRAGGGSNQPQHF.

V is TRBV9 and J is TRBJ1-6; no clear D gene. The V end lost 0 bases, the J end lost 1 base, and 5 bases lay between the germline ends. The CDR3 is 15 residues long. Germline values: CDR1 SGDLS, CDR2 YYNGEE. CDR3 region: CASSVAGSYNSPLHF. CDR3 in DNA: TGTGCCAGCAGCGTAGCGGGGTCCTATAATTCACCCCTCCACTTT.

V and J are TRBV27 and TRBJ2-3; TRBD2 aligns across 8 bases. From germline, CDR1 is MNHEY and CDR2 SMNVEV (reference sequence). The CDR3 runs to 16 residues. V shed 4 bases and J 2 bases; nucleotides not matched to a gene: 8. The DNA for the CDR3 is TGTGCCAGCAGTTCGCCGGGAGGGTTAGCCACAGATACGCAGTATTTT. Its protein is CASSSPGGLATDTQYF.

V is TRBV7-8 and J is TRBJ1-1, with TRBD1 matching 7 bases. The J segment lost 5 bases and the V segment lost 0 bases, leaving 12 bases of the junction unmatched. Germline lookup yields CDR1 SGHVS and CDR2 FQNEAQ. The CDR3 covers 17 residues. CDR3 coding DNA: TGTGCCAGCAGCTTAGCGGGGGGTAACAGGGGATATACTGAAGCTTTCTTT. Encoded protein: CASSLAGGNRGYTEAFF.

The chain recombines TRBV5-1 with TRBJ1-5; TRBD1 is a possible D gene (5 bases). The CDR3 spans 15 residues. CDR1 and CDR2 (germline): SGHRS, YFSETQ. V gave up 4 bases and J gave up 0 bases, with 11 bases separating them. The CDR3 DNA reads as TGCGCCAGCAGCGAAGGGGTAGATAGCAATCAGCCCCAGCATTTT. Its protein product is CASSEGVDSNQPQHF.

This clone was counted a few times. The J gene is TRBJ1-2, the V gene TRBV6-5, with TRBD1 as a possible D gene (5 bases). CDR3 length: 14 amino acids. Germline V lookup: CDR1 MNHEY, CDR2 SVGAGI. The ends were cut back, 6 bases at V and 5 bases at J, with 16 bases in the middle. The CDR3 DNA is TGTGCCAGCAGCACCCAGGGAGGGAAATATGGCTACACCTTC. Its translation: CASSTQGGKYGYTF.

Concerning this clone: A junction boundary mismatches the germline segment, possibly from a read error. This chain joins TRBV7-7 and TRBJ1-1; possible D gene TRBD1, 5 bases. The CDR3 extends over 13 amino acids. Germline CDR1 reads SSHAT; CDR2 reads FNYEAQ (reference sequence). The CDR3 nucleotides read TGTGCTAGCAGCTCCGACAGCAACACTGAAGCTTTCTTT. As protein: CASSSDSNTEAFF.

The CDR3 nucleotides are TGTGCCAGCAGCGGAACAGGGGCCAACACCGGGGAGCTGTTTTTT. This encodes CASSGTGANTGELFF. The chain combines TRBV5-4 with TRBJ2-2; 7 bases align to TRBD1. V gave up 4 bases and J gave up 2 bases; unmatched junction bases: 5. The CDR3 loop spans 15 amino acids. Per the germline V gene, CDR1 is SGHNT and CDR2 is YYREEE (reference sequence).

The chain combines TRBV14 with TRBJ1-1; D may be TRBD1 (6 bases). The germline V gene encodes CDR1 SGHDN and CDR2 FVKESK. Trimming took off 6 bases at V and 6 bases at J, with 11 bases between the two ends. The CDR3 totals 12 residues. CDR3 nucleotide sequence: TGTGCCAGCAGTCGACAGGTCCCTGAAGCTTTCTTT. Residues: CASSRQVPEAFF.

The rearrangement joins TRBV6-1 to TRBJ1-1; no firm D call. The CDR3 is made up of 14 amino acids. CDR1 MNHNS and CDR2 SASEGT come from the germline V gene. Trimming shortened V by 2 bases and J by 4 bases, and 11 bases separated the two germline ends. The CDR3, as DNA: TGTGCCAGCAGTGAAACGAGGGTAATCACTGAAGCTTTCTTT. Translation: CASSETRVITEAFF.

The V gene is TRBV15, the J gene TRBJ2-1; 14 bases are a match to TRBD2. The CDR3 consists of 18 residues. Germline V gene data show CDR1 as LNHNV and CDR2 as YYDKDF (reference sequence). V lost 4 bases and J lost 0; bases outside the gene matches: 5. The CDR3: CATSKGLAGEISYNEQFF. The DNA of the CDR3 is TGTGCCACCAGCAAGGGACTAGCGGGAGAGATCTCCTACAATGAGCAGTTCTTC.

The chain carries TRBV4-1 and TRBJ2-7; 13 bases are a match to TRBD2. This CDR3 is 17 amino acids long. V gave up 4 bases and J gave up 1 base; unmatched junction bases: 7. From germline, CDR1 is MGHRA and CDR2 YSYEKL. Here the CDR3 DNA reads TGCGCCAGCAGCCTTGGACTAGCGGGAGCAGGTTCCTACGAGCAGTACTTC. Amino acid sequence: CASSLGLAGAGSYEQYF.

This chain links TRBV4-1 with TRBJ2-1; 9 nucleotides line up with TRBD2. Germline V gene lookup returns CDR1 MGHRA and CDR2 YSYEKL. The CDR3 runs 15 residues. Germline trimming cut 0 bases from V and 10 bases from J; bases unmatched to any gene: 7. CDR3 bases: TGCGCCAGCAGCCAAGAGGCTAGCGGGATAGGGGAGCAGTTCTTC. Translated, it gives CASSQEASGIGEQFF.

The rearrangement uses TRBV19 and TRBJ2-7, with 10 bases matching TRBD2. The germline gives CDR1 LNHDA, CDR2 SQIVND (reference sequence). With 7 bases clipped from V and 2 bases from J, the junction kept 8 bases outside the gene matches. This CDR3 has 15 amino acids. The CDR3 spells CASKASGSSAYEQYF. The CDR3 DNA follows: TGTGCCAGTAAAGCTAGCGGGAGCTCCGCCTACGAGCAGTACTTC.

V is TRBV19 and J is TRBJ2-4; D possibly corresponds to TRBD1 (5 bases). Trimming pared 3 bases from V and 3 bases from J, leaving 9 bases between. The CDR3 is made up of 14 amino acids. The germline V gene has CDR1 LNHDA and CDR2 SQIVND (reference sequence). The CDR3 coding sequence is TGTGCCAGTAGTATTCAGGGCGGCAAAAACATTCAGTACTTC. It is translated as CASSIQGGKNIQYF.

V is TRBV27 and J is TRBJ2-7; D remains ambiguous. The length of the CDR3 is 11 residues. V was cut by 5 bases and J by 0 bases, with 2 bases left in between. Germline V CDR1 and CDR2: MNHEY, SMNVEV (reference sequence). This CDR3 is CASSLSYEQYF. CDR3 sequence (DNA): TGTGCCAGCAGTCTCTCCTACGAGCAGTACTTC.

The V and J genes are TRBV27 and TRBJ2-7, with 13 nucleotides matching TRBD2. V gave up 5 bases and J gave up 3 bases; unmatched junction bases: 7. The CDR3 consists of 16 residues. Germline CDR1 MNHEY, CDR2 SMNVEV (reference sequence). The CDR3 region has the DNA TGTGCCAGCAGTGGGGGACTAGCGGGAACAAGCTACGAGCAGTACTTC. Protein: CASSGGLAGTSYEQYF.

The chain uses TRBV4-3 and TRBJ2-3; 11 positions agree with TRBD2. The CDR3 sequence is 17 residues long. J was trimmed by 0 bases and V by 3 bases; bases with no gene match: 5. Germline CDR1 is LGHNA and CDR2 is YSLEER. The CDR3 loop reads CASSQSRTSGSTDTQYF. In DNA form, the CDR3 reads TGCGCCAGCAGCCAGTCCCGGACTAGCGGGAGCACAGATACGCAGTATTTT.

The genes are TRBV18 and TRBJ2-3; tentative D call: TRBD1 (6 bases). The germline gives CDR1 KGHSH, CDR2 LQKENI. There are 13 residues in the CDR3. The germline V and J ends were trimmed by 4 bases and 2 bases, with 7 bases remaining between them. CDR3 sequence reads: CASSRDTTDTQYF. In DNA, the CDR3 is TGTGCCAGCTCACGGGACACCACAGATACGCAGTATTTT. The complete variable domain, with remaining parts taken from reference TRBV18 and TRBJ2-3, reads NAGVMQNPRHLVRRRGQEARLRCSPMKGHSHVYWYRQLPEEGLKFMVYLQKENIIDESGMPKERFSAEFPKEGPSILRIQQVVRGDSAAYFCASSRDTTDTQYFGPGTRLTVL.

This chain joins TRBV28 and TRBJ2-1, with D possibly TRBD2 on 6 matching bases. There are 15 residues in the CDR3. The germline gives CDR1 MDHEN, CDR2 SYDVKM. V was pared by 11 bases and J by 9 bases, with 26 bases between. CDR3 bases: TGTGCCCGCATGGACCGGGACTCCAGGGCGGGTGAGCAGTTCTTC. It codes for CARMDRDSRAGEQFF.

The chain links TRBV10-3 to TRBJ2-2; D is ambiguous. V was shortened by 2 bases and J by 0 bases, with 10 bases between the two germline ends. The CDR3 extends over 16 amino acids. Germline values: CDR1 ENHRY, CDR2 SYGVKD. The CDR3 region is CAISEDSTANTGELFF. In nucleotides, the CDR3 is TGTGCCATCAGTGAGGACTCGACCGCGAACACCGGGGAGCTGTTTTTT.

The J gene is TRBJ2-7, the V gene TRBV5-5; tentatively, D is TRBD1 (6 bases). Germline CDR1 reads SGHKS; CDR2 reads YYEKEE (reference sequence). The germline V and J ends were trimmed by 1 base and 5 bases, with 7 bases remaining between them. This CDR3 contains 12 residues. The CDR3 DNA reads as TGTGCCAGCAGCTTGTCAGGGGACGAGCAGTACTTC. It translates to CASSLSGDEQYF.

The chain recombines TRBV19 with TRBJ2-2, with D possibly TRBD2 on 6 matching bases. This CDR3 spans 13 amino acids. Per the germline V gene, CDR1 is LNHDA and CDR2 is SQIVND (reference sequence). The V end was cut by 4 bases, the J end by 6 bases, with 9 bases between. The CDR3 nucleotides read TGTGCCAGTAGTAGGGCGGGGCCCGGGGAGCTGTTTTTT. Protein product: CASSRAGPGELFF.